These 2 T cell receptor beta chains were sequenced from one sample in a study of T cell responses to AZD1222 COVID-19 vaccine. This table comes from immunoSEQ multiplex PCR, and its TCRdb copy is limited to in-frame clones, with some not included. The sample includes approximately 120,000 clones, about 86% seen only once; the top ten take 12%. The material was peripheral blood, obtained on day 0 of AZD1222 vaccination. Every receptor here comes from an adult in good health.

The V call is TRBV7-8, the J call TRBJ2-7, with a tentative D call TRBD1 (6 bases). Trimming removed 4 bases from V and 0 bases from J, with 13 bases in between. CDR1 and CDR2 (germline): SGHVS, FQNEAQ. The CDR3 covers 15 residues. The CDR3 sequence is CASSYRELSSYEQYF. Here the CDR3 DNA reads TGTGCCAGCAGCTACAGGGAGCTCAGCTCCTACGAGCAGTACTTC.

V and J are TRBV19 and TRBJ2-1; 8 positions match TRBD2. The CDR3 length is 18 residues. The J segment lost 5 bases and the V segment lost 2 bases, leaving 14 bases of the junction unmatched. The V gene's germline CDR1 is LNHDA and CDR2 SQIVND (reference sequence). Written as DNA, the CDR3 is TGTGCCAGTAGTATAAGGAGTTCTACTAGCGGAATTAACAATGAGCAGTTCTTC. Translating gives CASSIRSSTSGINNEQFF.